The rows below give T cell receptor beta chains drawn from one sample of a study of memory CD4+ T cells and cytomegalovirus serostatus. Using immunoSEQ multiplex PCR, the repertoire was profiled, and TCRdb retains in-frame clones only, with some absent. The data hold 50,000 or so clones, with about four fifths observed a single time. The sequenced sample consisted of memory CD4+ T cells from blood. These receptors were obtained from an adult in good health and CMV-seropositive. CDR3s include the opening cysteine and the closing phenylalanine or tryptophan. Fields, in order: CDR3 length, D gene, J gene, V gene, clone size, CDR3 protein, CDR3 DNA. A D gene is named only where the DNA matches it firmly. Clone size is stated in some rows and not others, as once, few, many or a class when expanded.

>20|NA|TRBJ2-1|TRBV18|NA
CASSPQLQGTSKGGYNEQFF
TGTGCCAGCTCACCCCAGCTCCAGGGCACATCAAAGGGTGGTTACAATGAGCAGTTCTTC
>15|TRBD1|TRBJ1-1|TRBV28|NA
CASKKQGFWATEAFF
TGTGCCAGCAAGAAACAGGGGTTTTGGGCCACTGAAGCTTTCTTT
>18|TRBD1|TRBJ2-2|TRBV7-2|NA
CASSWDRVVGVVAGELFF
TGTGCCAGCAGCTGGGACAGGGTGGTAGGGGTGGTAGCCGGGGAGCTGTTTTTT
>17|NA|TRBJ2-1|TRBV7-2|NA
CASSLGSLRSSYNEQFF
TGTGCCAGCAGCTTAGGCAGCCTGAGATCCTCCTACAATGAGCAGTTCTTC
>14|NA|TRBJ2-3|TRBV15|NA
CATSRVGGGNTQYF
TGTGCCACCAGCAGAGTGGGTGGAGGGAACACGCAGTATTTT
>13|TRBD2|TRBJ2-7|TRBV6-1|NA
CASSYERGYEQYF
TGTGCCAGCAGTTATGAGCGGGGCTACGAGCAGTACTTC
>15|NA|TRBJ2-1|TRBV2|NA
CASSELDLRGNEQFF
TGTGCCAGCAGTGAATTAGACCTACGTGGGAATGAGCAGTTCTTC
>13|NA|TRBJ2-7|TRBV11-2|NA
CASSYPDSYEQYF
TGTGCCAGCAGCTACCCGGACAGCTACGAGCAGTACTTC
>19|TRBD2|TRBJ2-7|TRBV7-8|NA
CASSLGVISGIQASYEQYF
TGTGCCAGCAGCTTAGGCGTAATTAGCGGGATACAAGCCTCCTACGAGCAGTACTTC
>17|TRBD1|TRBJ2-3|TRBV2|NA
CASSVDAGQGSTDTQYF
TGTGCCAGCAGCGTGGACGCGGGACAGGGCAGCACAGATACGCAGTATTTT
>13|NA|TRBJ1-6|TRBV5-4|few
CASSLAVDSPLHF
TGTGCCAGCAGCTTGGCTGTAGACTCACCCCTCCACTTT
>15|TRBD1|TRBJ1-6|TRBV5-5|once
CASSKWTGYNSPLHF
TGTGCCAGCAGCAAGTGGACAGGTTATAATTCACCCCTCCACTTT
>16|NA|TRBJ1-3|TRBV18|NA
CASSPNGQNSGNTIYF
TGTGCCAGCTCACCCAACGGACAGAACTCTGGAAACACCATATATTTT
>16|TRBD2|TRBJ2-2|TRBV6-5|NA
CASSYSLAGNTGELFF
TGTGCCAGCAGTTACTCTCTAGCGGGGAACACCGGGGAGCTGTTTTTT
>15|NA|TRBJ1-1|TRBV28|few
CASRNPGRLNTEAFF
TGTGCCAGCAGGAATCCTGGACGCTTGAACACTGAAGCTTTCTTT
>15|TRBD2|TRBJ2-3|TRBV29-1|NA
CSVELTSGARDTQYF
TGCAGCGTTGAACTGACTAGCGGGGCCCGAGATACGCAGTATTTT
>11|NA|TRBJ1-1|TRBV18|NA
CASSPNTEAFF
TGTGCCAGCTCCCCAAACACTGAAGCTTTCTTT
>11|NA|TRBJ2-5|TRBV28|few
CATRRAETQYF
TGTGCCACCAGACGAGCAGAGACCCAGTACTTC
>13|NA|TRBJ2-7|TRBV7-2|NA
CASSSARPYEQYF
TGTGCCAGCAGCTCCGCCCGCCCCTACGAGCAGTACTTC
>14|NA|TRBJ2-5|TRBV11-1|once
CASSSRTAGETQYF
TGTGCCAGCAGCTCCCGGACTGCCGGAGAGACCCAGTACTTC
>14|NA|TRBJ2-7|TRBV5-1|once
CASSLEQVPYEQYF
TGCGCCAGCAGCTTGGAGCAGGTCCCCTACGAGCAGTACTTC
>12|NA|TRBJ2-5|TRBV7-9|NA
CASSLNVETQYF
TGTGCCAGCAGCTTAAACGTAGAGACCCAGTACTTC
>14|NA|TRBJ1-1|TRBV9|few
CASSVAGPNTEAFF
TGTGCCAGCAGCGTAGCAGGGCCTAACACTGAAGCTTTCTTT
>15|TRBD2|TRBJ2-3|TRBV29-1|NA
CSVGLAGGALDTQYF
TGCAGCGTTGGGCTAGCGGGGGGCGCGCTAGATACGCAGTATTTT
>17|TRBD2|TRBJ2-1|TRBV25-1|NA
CASSPPSGRRGGNEQFF
TGTGCCAGCAGCCCCCCTAGCGGGAGACGGGGGGGCAATGAGCAGTTCTTC
>15|NA|TRBJ2-7|TRBV2|NA
CASSPQGYASYEQYF
TGTGCCAGCAGTCCTCAGGGATACGCCTCGTACGAGCAGTACTTC
>14|NA|TRBJ2-5|TRBV18|NA
CASSPGRGQETQYF
TGTGCCAGCTCACCGGGACGGGGACAAGAGACCCAGTACTTC
>19|NA|TRBJ1-6|TRBV7-9|few
CASRRVTGAAGSYNSPLHF
TGTGCCAGCAGACGGGTAACCGGGGCCGCGGGGTCCTATAATTCACCCCTCCACTTT
>17|TRBD2|TRBJ2-1|TRBV15|NA
CATSRGLAGSSYNEQFF
TGTGCCACCAGCAGAGGACTAGCGGGAAGCTCCTACAATGAGCAGTTCTTC
>16|TRBD2|TRBJ2-3|TRBV6-1|NA
CASSEGGLARADTQYF
TGTGCCAGCAGCGAAGGGGGACTAGCGCGCGCAGATACGCAGTATTTT